Presented here are 21 T cell receptor beta chains from one specimen sequenced in a study of blood T cell repertoires in COVID-19. Sequencing was performed with immunoSEQ multiplex PCR; in TCRdb, only in-frame clones are kept and a portion is missing. Of roughly 200,000 clones in the sample, about 83% are singletons; the top ten hold approximately 6.2%. The sequencing input was peripheral blood. The origin of the receptors is a man aged 60 to 69 who had recovered from COVID-19.

This chain uses TRBV7-6 with TRBJ2-3; D gene unclear. The CDR3 is 16 residues long. V was pared by 1 base and J by 1 base, with 12 bases between. Germline CDR1 and CDR2: SGHVS and FNYEAQ. The CDR3 here is CASSLVGVSGTDTQYF. In nucleotides, the CDR3 is TGTGCCAGCAGCTTAGTTGGTGTTTCAGGCACAGATACGCAGTATTTT.

This chain connects TRBV24-1 to TRBJ2-5, with 7 bases fitting TRBD2. The length of the CDR3 is 13 residues. Germline V CDR1 and CDR2: KGHDR, SFDVKD. Trimming cost V 3 bases and J 5 bases; bases outside gene matches: 2. CDR3 loop: CATSDRGGETQYF. In DNA, the CDR3 is TGTGCCACCAGTGATAGGGGAGGGGAGACCCAGTACTTC.

This clone was observed a single time. The chain carries TRBV10-3 and TRBJ1-2, with D possibly matching TRBD1 (6 bases). CDR1 and CDR2 (germline): ENHRY, SYGVKD. This CDR3 region has 16 residues. V was shortened by 6 bases and J by 1 base, with 18 bases between the two germline ends. The CDR3 loop is CAISPITDRSNYGYTF. For the CDR3, the DNA is TGTGCCATCAGCCCTATCACGGACAGAAGTAACTATGGCTACACCTTC.

The chain is built from TRBV30 and TRBJ2-1, with TRBD2 matching 16 bases. The CDR3 is made up of 16 amino acids. Looked up from germline, CDR1 is GTSNPN and CDR2 is SVGIG (reference sequence). Trimming removed 3 bases from V and 4 bases from J; junction bases left unmatched: 3. CDR3 in DNA: TGTGCCTGGAGACCGGGACTAGCGGGAGGGTACAATGAGCAGTTCTTC. Its translation is CAWRPGLAGGYNEQFF. The variable domain in full, completed from reference TRBV30 and TRBJ2-1, reads SQTIHQWPATLVQPVGSPLSLECTVEGTSNPNLYWYRQAAGRGLQLLFYSVGIGQISSEVPQNLSASRPQDRQFILSSKKLLLSDSGFYLCAWRPGLAGGYNEQFFGPGTRLTVL.

This clone was detected a few times. The J gene is TRBJ2-1, the V gene TRBV4-2, with D perhaps TRBD2 (6 bases). The CDR3 has 15 amino acids. Germline assignment: CDR1 LGHNA and CDR2 YNFKEQ. V gave up 5 bases and J gave up 10 bases, with 21 bases separating them. CDR3 region: CASSGSTGDVGEQFF. The CDR3, as DNA: TGTGCCAGCAGCGGTTCCACGGGAGACGTAGGGGAGCAGTTCTTC.

V is TRBV7-8 and J is TRBJ1-2; D is perhaps TRBD1 (5 bases). Germline V gene sequence: CDR1 SGHVS, CDR2 FQNEAQ. The CDR3 totals 14 residues. V was clipped by 5 bases and J by 7 bases, with 17 bases between them. CDR3 sequence reads: CASSLRGDQGGYTF. DNA of the CDR3: TGTGCCAGCAGCCTTAGAGGAGATCAGGGTGGCTACACCTTC.

J is TRBJ2-3 and V is TRBV5-1; 10 positions match TRBD1. The CDR3 totals 15 residues. Looked up from germline, CDR1 is SGHRS and CDR2 is YFSETQ. J gave up 4 bases and V 0 bases, and 2 bases lay outside the gene matches. The CDR3 here is CASSLGGQGADTQYF. CDR3 nucleotides: TGCGCCAGCAGCTTGGGTGGACAGGGGGCAGATACGCAGTATTTT. Based on the CDR3 plus reference TRBV5-1 and TRBJ2-3, the full variable domain is KAGVTQTPRYLIKTRGQQVTLSCSPISGHRSVSWYQQTPGQGLQFLFEYFSETQRNKGNFPGRFSGRQFSNSRSEMNVSTLELGDSALYLCASSLGGQGADTQYFGPGTRLTVL.

The chain uses TRBV6-5 and TRBJ1-3; D unresolved. This CDR3 comprises 14 residues. The germline V and J ends were trimmed by 2 bases and 1 base, with 6 bases remaining between them. CDR1 MNHEY and CDR2 SVGAGI come from the germline V gene. The CDR3 loop is CASSYTKSGNTIYF. CDR3 bases: TGTGCCAGCAGTTACACAAAATCTGGAAACACCATATATTTT.

This chain uses TRBV4-1 with TRBJ1-3, with TRBD1 as a possible D gene (5 bases). This CDR3 is built from 18 residues. Trimming left V 0 bases short and J 2 bases short, with 17 bases between. Germline CDR1 MGHRA, CDR2 YSYEKL. CDR3 residues: CASSQEWGRATTGNTIYF. CDR3 nucleotides: TGCGCCAGCAGCCAAGAGTGGGGCCGGGCCACAACTGGAAACACCATATATTTT.

The rearrangement uses TRBV19 and TRBJ1-3, with TRBD1 matching over 8 bases. The CDR3 is 14 amino acids. The germline V gene encodes CDR1 LNHDA and CDR2 SQIVND (reference sequence). The ends lost 4 bases at V and 4 bases at J; junction bases unmatched: 3. The CDR3 nucleotides are TGTGCCAGTAGTACTCGGACAGGGGGAAACACCATATATTTT. Translating gives CASSTRTGGNTIYF.

Comment on this clone: Because the CDR3's place on the DNA is in doubt, the DNA is left out and the CDR3 is given as listed by TCRdb. The rearrangement uses TRBV30 and TRBJ1-2. The CDR3 length is 13 residues, termini included. Per the germline V gene, CDR1 is GTSNPN and CDR2 is SVGIG (reference sequence). CDR3 sequence reads: CAWGGGTRLTVRF.

The chain combines TRBV11-2 with TRBJ1-1, with 8 bases that match TRBD1. Losses at the gene ends were 6 bases for V and 6 bases for J; bases not matched to a gene: 9. The CDR3 has 14 amino acids. Germline V gives CDR1 SGHAT, CDR2 FQNNGV. The CDR3 sequence: CASSHKQGAPEAFF. The CDR3 DNA follows: TGTGCCAGCAGTCATAAGCAGGGGGCTCCTGAAGCTTTCTTT.

The chain links TRBV24-1 to TRBJ2-5; tentatively, D is TRBD2 (5 bases). Germline loops: CDR1 KGHDR, CDR2 SFDVKD. This CDR3 is built from 13 residues. Trimming took off 7 bases at V and 2 bases at J, with 10 bases between the two ends. Here the CDR3 DNA reads TGTGCCACCAGCTTAGGGAGTCAAGAGACCCAGTACTTC. It translates to CATSLGSQETQYF.

V is TRBV19 and J is TRBJ2-1, with TRBD1 identical over 9 bases. The CDR3 is 14 residues long. Losses at the gene ends were 6 bases for V and 9 bases for J; bases not matched to a gene: 9. Per germline, CDR1 LNHDA and CDR2 SQIVND (reference sequence). In nucleotides, the CDR3 is TGTGCCAGTAGGTCCATACAGGGGGCACGTGAGCAGTTCTTC. This codes for CASRSIQGAREQFF.

V and J are TRBV9 and TRBJ1-2, with D possibly matching TRBD1 (5 bases). This CDR3 has 13 residues. The ends were cut back, 0 bases at V and 7 bases at J, with 10 bases in the middle. Germline values: CDR1 SGDLS, CDR2 YYNGEE. The CDR3 loop reads CASSVAGLGGYTF. In DNA, the CDR3 is TGTGCCAGCAGCGTAGCGGGACTGGGTGGCTACACCTTC. The full variable domain, rest sourced from reference TRBV9 and TRBJ1-2, is DSGVTQTPKHLITATGQRVTLRCSPRSGDLSVYWYQQSLDQGLQFLIQYYNGEERAKGNILERFSAQQFPDLHSELNLSSLELGDSALYFCASSVAGLGGYTFGSGTRLTVV.

V usage is TRBV7-8 and J usage is TRBJ2-7; TRBD1 is a possible D gene (5 bases). V shed 5 bases and J shed 2 bases, with 13 bases lying between them. This CDR3 has 14 residues. Germline CDR1 is SGHVS and CDR2 is FQNEAQ. The CDR3 reads CASSATQEPYEQYF. The DNA of the CDR3 is TGTGCCAGCAGCGCAACACAGGAGCCCTACGAGCAGTACTTC.

The genes are TRBV7-2 and TRBJ2-7; weak D call: TRBD2 (6 bases). This CDR3 contains 13 residues. CDR1 and CDR2 (germline): SGHTA, FQGNSA. V was trimmed by 0 bases and J by 6 bases, leaving 9 bases between them. In nucleotides, the CDR3 is TGTGCCAGCAGCTTAGCCCGGGGGTCCGAGCAGTACTTC. Its protein product is CASSLARGSEQYF.

The J gene is TRBJ2-6, the V gene TRBV5-1; D is undetermined. This CDR3 contains 17 residues. Trimming removed 1 base at V and 0 bases at J, with 11 bases between. CDR1 is SGHRS, CDR2 YFSETQ, per germline. The CDR3 spells CASSLTELTSGANVLTF. The CDR3 region has the DNA TGCGCCAGCAGCTTGACAGAGCTAACCTCTGGGGCCAACGTCCTGACTTTC.

The rearrangement uses TRBV28 and TRBJ1-6, with 7 positions matching TRBD1. This CDR3 contains 14 residues. The germline CDR1 and CDR2 sequences are MDHEN and SYDVKM. The junction had 6 bases not matched to a gene; V was cut back by 5 bases and J by 8 bases. The CDR3 reads CASSRDRVDSPLHF. The CDR3 region has the DNA TGTGCCAGCAGTCGAGACAGGGTTGATTCACCCCTCCACTTT.

This clone was counted a few times. The J gene is TRBJ1-1, the V gene TRBV7-9; D perhaps matches TRBD1 (5 bases). Germline-derived CDR1 and CDR2 are SEHNR and FQNEAQ (reference sequence). The V end lost 1 base, the J end lost 7 bases, and 19 bases lay between the germline ends. The CDR3 contains 16 residues. CDR3 DNA sequence: TGTGCCAGCAGCTTAGTTCGGGGGGTCCTTGACCTTGAAGCTTTCTTT. Its translation: CASSLVRGVLDLEAFF.

This sequence joins TRBV25-1 and TRBJ1-2, with TRBD1 matching over 8 bases. Germline assignment: CDR1 MGHDK and CDR2 SYGVNS. Losses at the gene ends were 4 bases for V and 4 bases for J; bases not matched to a gene: 5. The length of the CDR3 is 14 residues. For the CDR3, the DNA is TGTGCCAGCAGTGTTACAGGGGGTGGCTATGGCTACACCTTC. This sequence encodes CASSVTGGGYGYTF.